This T cell receptor (beta chain) was captured by sequencing in a study of blood T cell repertoires in COVID-19. About the research overall: The United States, Italy and Spain supplied acute and convalescent COVID-19 samples. T cells, B-cell-depleted T cells, or PBMCs supplied cDNA or gDNA.

V lost 5 bases and J 3 bases, leaving 5 bases between the germline ends. This CDR3 comprises 11 residues. Authors' data handling: Quantification of nucleated cells was approximated via reference gene primer amplification. Profiled with immunoSEQ multiplex PCR; TCRdb holds only in-frame clones, not every one. That table is the source of V, J and clone size, and D and trimming were worked out from the DNA. The sample gives approximately 190,000 clones, roughly four fifths of which show up once; approximately 14% is in the top ten. The specimen was peripheral blood. The receptor comes from a man aged 25 to 45 with active or convalescent COVID-19. The V and J genes are TRBV12-3 or TRBV12-4 and TRBJ2-7; D is perhaps TRBD2 (5 bases). CDR3 amino acids: CASSRGYEQYV. Written as DNA, the CDR3 is TGTGCCAGCAGTCGGGGCTACGAGCAGTACGTC.